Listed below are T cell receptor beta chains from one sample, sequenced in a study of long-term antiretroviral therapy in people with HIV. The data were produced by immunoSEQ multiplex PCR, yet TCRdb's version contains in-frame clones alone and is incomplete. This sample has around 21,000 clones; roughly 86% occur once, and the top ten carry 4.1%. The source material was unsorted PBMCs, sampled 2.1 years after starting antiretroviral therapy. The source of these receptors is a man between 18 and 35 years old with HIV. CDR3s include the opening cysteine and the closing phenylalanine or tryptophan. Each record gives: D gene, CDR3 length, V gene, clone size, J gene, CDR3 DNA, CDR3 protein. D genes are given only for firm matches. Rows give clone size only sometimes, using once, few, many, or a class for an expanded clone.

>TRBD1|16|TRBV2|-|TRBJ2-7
TGTGCCAGCAACTTGGCCCCGGGACAGGGGGGCTACGAGCAGTACTTC
CASNLAPGQGGYEQYF
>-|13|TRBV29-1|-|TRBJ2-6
TGCAGCGTTGGGACCTCTGGGGCCAACGTCCTGACTTTC
CSVGTSGANVLTF
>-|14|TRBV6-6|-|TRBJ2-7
TGTGCCAGTGAGGGGCAGGGGATTACCTACGAGCAGTACTTC
CASEGQGITYEQYF
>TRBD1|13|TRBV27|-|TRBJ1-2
TGTGCCAGCAGGTTTCAGGGGGCGAAAGGCTACACCTTC
CASRFQGAKGYTF
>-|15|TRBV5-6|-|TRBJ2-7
TGTGCCAGCAGCGGAACGGACGGAATTTTTCTCGAGCAGTACTTC
CASSGTDGIFLEQYF
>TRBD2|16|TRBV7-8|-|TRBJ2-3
TGTGCCAGCAGCCCCGGGGGGGCCGACTTCACAGATACGCAGTATTTT
CASSPGGADFTDTQYF
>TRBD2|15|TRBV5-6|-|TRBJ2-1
TGTGCCAGCAGCCGAGGCGGGGGGGAGTGGGATGAGCAGTTCTTC
CASSRGGGEWDEQFF
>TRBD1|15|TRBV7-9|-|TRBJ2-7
TGTGCCAGCAGCTCGCGACAGGGGCGAGGGTACGAGCAGTACTTC
CASSSRQGRGYEQYF
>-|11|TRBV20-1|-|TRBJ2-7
TGCAGTCCTAGGAGAGGGAGCGAGCAGTACTTC
CSPRRGSEQYF
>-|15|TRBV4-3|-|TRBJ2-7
TGCGCCAGCAGCCAAGATGGGGGCGCAGGGTACGAGCAGTACTTC
CASSQDGGAGYEQYF
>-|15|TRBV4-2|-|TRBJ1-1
TGTGCCAGCAGCCAAGAAGTGGTCAAGAACACTGAAGCTTTCTTT
CASSQEVVKNTEAFF
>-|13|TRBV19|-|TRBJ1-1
TGTGCCAGTGGGAGAAGGAGCGACACTGAAGCTTTCTTT
CASGRRSDTEAFF
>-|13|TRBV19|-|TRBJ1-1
TGTGCCAGTAGTATGGGGGGGAGCACTGAAGCTTTCTTT
CASSMGGSTEAFF
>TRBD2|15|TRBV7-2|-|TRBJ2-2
TGTGCCAGCAGCGCGGGACTAGCGGGATCCGGGGAGCTGTTTTTT
CASSAGLAGSGELFF
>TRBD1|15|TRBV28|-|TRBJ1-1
TGTGCCAGCGAGGGGACAGCTAACATGAACACTGAAGCTTTCTTT
CASEGTANMNTEAFF
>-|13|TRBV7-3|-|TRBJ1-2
TGTGCCAGCAGCTTAACGGCTAACTATGGCTACACCTTC
CASSLTANYGYTF
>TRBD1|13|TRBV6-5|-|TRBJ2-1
TGTGCCAGCGGAAAGGGACAGCACAATGAGCAGTTCTTC
CASGKGQHNEQFF
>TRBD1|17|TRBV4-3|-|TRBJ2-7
TGCGCCAGCAGCCAAGTACCCGGTGGACAGGGGAGCTACGAGCAGTACTTC
CASSQVPGGQGSYEQYF
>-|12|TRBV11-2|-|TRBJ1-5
TGTGCCAGCAGCTTAGCGGGTCAGCCCCAGCATTTT
CASSLAGQPQHF
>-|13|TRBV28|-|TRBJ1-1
TGTGCCAGCAGTTTGCAGGGGAATGGCGTGGCTTTCTTT
CASSLQGNGVAFF
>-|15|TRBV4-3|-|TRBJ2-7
TGCGCCAGCAGCCTCGCTCGGGACTTCCTTGGCGAGCAGTACTTC
CASSLARDFLGEQYF
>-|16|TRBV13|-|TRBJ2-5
TGTGCCAGCAGCTTAGGTTCGGGACACCTTGGTGAGACCCAGTACTTC
CASSLGSGHLGETQYF
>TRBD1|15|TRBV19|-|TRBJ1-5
TGTGCCAGTACCCCGGGACAGGGGGCTCTTCAGCCCCAGCATTTT
CASTPGQGALQPQHF
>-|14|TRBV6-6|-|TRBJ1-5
TGTGCCAGCAGCCGCCAAGTGACCAATCAGCCCCAGCATTTT
CASSRQVTNQPQHF
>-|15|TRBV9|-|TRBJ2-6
TGTGCCAGCAGCGTAGAGAGTCCTGGGGCCAACGTCCTGACTTTC
CASSVESPGANVLTF
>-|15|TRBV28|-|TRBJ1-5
TGTGCCAGCAGTTCTTCAGGGGATAGCAATCAGCCCCAGCATTTT
CASSSSGDSNQPQHF
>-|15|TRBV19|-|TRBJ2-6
TGTGCCAGTCCTTCCCCGGGACCAAGGGCCAACGTCCTGACTTTC
CASPSPGPRANVLTF
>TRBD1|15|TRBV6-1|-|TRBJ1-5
TGTGCCAGCAGTGACAGGGGGCTTAGCAATCAGCCCCAGCATTTT
CASSDRGLSNQPQHF
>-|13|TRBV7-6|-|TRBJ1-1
TGTGCCAGCAGCTTAGGGGGCCAGGGGGAAGCTTTCTTT
CASSLGGQGEAFF
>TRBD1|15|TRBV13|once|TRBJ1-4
TGTGCCAGCAGCTCCACCGGGACAGGGGATGAAAAACTGTTTTTT
CASSSTGTGDEKLFF
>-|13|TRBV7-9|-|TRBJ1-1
TGTGCCAGCAGCTTAGGGACAGTGGCTGAAGCTTTCTTT
CASSLGTVAEAFF
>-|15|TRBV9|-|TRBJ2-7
TGTGCCAGCAGCGTAGAGGGCGACGGGGTGTACGAGCAGTACTTC
CASSVEGDGVYEQYF
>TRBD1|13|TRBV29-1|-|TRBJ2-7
TGCAGCGTTGAAACAGGGGCCCGCTACGAGCAGTACTTC
CSVETGARYEQYF
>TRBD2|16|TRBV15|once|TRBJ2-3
TGTGCCACCAGCAGAGGAGGGCGGGGGGTCACAGATACGCAGTATTTT
CATSRGGRGVTDTQYF
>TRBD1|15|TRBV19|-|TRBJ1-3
TGTGCCAGTAGGGCGACAGGGGACTCTGGAAACACCATATATTTT
CASRATGDSGNTIYF
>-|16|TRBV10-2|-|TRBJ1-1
TGCGCCAGCAGTGAGTCTGTTCGGGGGCTGGGTATAGAAGCTTTCTTT
CASSESVRGLGIEAFF
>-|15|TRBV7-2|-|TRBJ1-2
TGTGCCAGCAGCTTAGCACGTTTAGCTAACTATGGCTACACCTTC
CASSLARLANYGYTF
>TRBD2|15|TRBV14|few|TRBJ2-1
TGTGCCAGCAGCCCCCGTCTAGCGGGCCACAATGAGCAGTTCTTC
CASSPRLAGHNEQFF
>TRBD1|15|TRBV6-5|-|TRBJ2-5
TGTGCCAGCAGTTGGACAGGGGGCCGACAAGAGACCCAGTACTTC
CASSWTGGRQETQYF
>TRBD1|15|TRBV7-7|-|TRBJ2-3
TGTGCTAGCAGCTTAGGGACAGGAGACACAGATACGCAGTATTTT
CASSLGTGDTDTQYF
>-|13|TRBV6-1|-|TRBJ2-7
TGTGCCAGCAGTGAAACGGGGTCCTACGAGCAGTACTTC
CASSETGSYEQYF